These 32 T cell receptor beta chains were sequenced from one sample in a study of T cell repertoires in cytomegalovirus infection. TCRdb ran MiXCR on the reads and lists one entry per CDR3 protein. Here the sample spans about 180,000 distinct CDR3 sequences, about a sixth being singletons. Material: CD8+ T cells from PBMCs. These receptors were taken from a human donor in good health (CMV status not recorded). Some clones in this sample may be carry-over from other donors' samples.

V gene TRBV2 combines with J gene TRBJ2-1; 7 nucleotides match TRBD1. The junction had 5 bases not matched to a gene; V was cut back by 6 bases and J by 6 bases. Germline lookup yields CDR1 SNHLY and CDR2 FYNNEI. The CDR3 spans 13 residues. The CDR3: CASRAWDSNEQFF. In nucleotides, the CDR3 is TGTGCCAGCAGAGCCTGGGACAGCAATGAGCAGTTCTTC.

This sequence joins TRBV20-1 and TRBJ1-1; D remains ambiguous. Trimming removed 5 bases from V and 4 bases from J, with 17 bases in between. The CDR3 loop spans 14 amino acids. In germline, CDR1 is DFQATT, CDR2 SNEGSKA (reference sequence). CDR3 residues: CSAYPLAGRTEAFF. CDR3 DNA: TGCAGTGCTTATCCCTTGGCAGGACGCACTGAAGCTTTCTTT.

The genes are TRBV7-9 and TRBJ2-1, with 8 bases fitting TRBD2. Germline V gene lookup returns CDR1 SEHNR and CDR2 FQNEAQ (reference sequence). This CDR3 spans 15 amino acids. V was pared by 6 bases and J by 0 bases, with 4 bases of the junction left unmatched. CDR3 nucleotides: TGTGCCAGCAGTTCAGCGGGGGTCTCCTACAATGAGCAGTTCTTC. Translated: CASSSAGVSYNEQFF.

The chain joins TRBV12-3 or TRBV12-4 to TRBJ1-1; D is possibly TRBD1 (5 bases). This CDR3 spans 15 amino acids. Between the trimmed V and J ends, which lost 3 bases and 6 bases, there was a span of 17 bases. The CDR3 sequence: CASSLISGSSSEAFF. The CDR3 DNA sequence: TGTGCCAGCAGTTTGATTTCAGGGTCCTCCTCTGAAGCTTTCTTT.

The genes are TRBV12-3 or TRBV12-4 and TRBJ2-5; D is perhaps TRBD1 or TRBD2 (5 bases each). The CDR3 length is 13 residues. The V and J ends lost 6 bases and 2 bases respectively, with 10 bases between them. The CDR3 is CASSPGPQETQYF. CDR3 in DNA: TGTGCCAGCAGCCCGGGACCACAAGAGACCCAGTACTTC.

The rearrangement uses TRBV3-1 and TRBJ2-2; D unclear. The V end lost 1 base, the J end lost 10 bases, and 10 bases lay between the germline ends. The CDR3 length is 13 residues. The V gene's germline CDR1 is LGHDT and CDR2 YNNKEL (reference sequence). DNA for the CDR3: TGTGCCAGCAGCCAAGGGGCTGAGAAGGAGCTGTTTTTT. Translation gives CASSQGAEKELFF.

The genes are TRBV12-5 and TRBJ1-4; TRBD1 is a possible D gene (6 bases). From germline, CDR1 is LGHNT and CDR2 FRNRAP. This CDR3 contains 14 residues. Trimming took off 4 bases at V and 2 bases at J, with 8 bases between the two ends. CDR3 in amino acids: CASGSDSTNEKLFF. The CDR3 nucleotides are TGTGCTAGTGGTTCGGACAGCACTAATGAAAAACTGTTTTTT. The complete variable domain, with remaining parts taken from reference TRBV12-5 and TRBJ1-4, reads DARVTQTPRHKVTEMGQEVTMRCQPILGHNTVFWYRQTMMQGLELLAYFRNRAPLDDSGMPKDRFSAEMPDATLATLKIQPSEPRDSAVYFCASGSDSTNEKLFFGSGTQLSVL.

Only a few counts were recorded for this clonotype. The V call is TRBV29-1, the J call TRBJ1-2, with D possibly matching TRBD1 (5 bases). This CDR3 has 13 residues. Germline V gives CDR1 SQVTM, CDR2 ANQGSEA. V lost 6 bases and J lost 9, with 20 bases in between. CDR3 region: CSVFTGTEGRYTF. The DNA for the CDR3 is TGCAGCGTCTTTACCGGGACTGAGGGCCGCTACACCTTC. Full variable domain (remainder filled in from reference TRBV29-1 and TRBJ1-2): SAVISQKPSRDICQRGTSLTIQCQVDSQVTMMFWYRQQPGQSLTLIATANQGSEATYESGFVIDKFPISRPNLTFSTLTVSNMSPEDSSIYLCSVFTGTEGRYTFGSGTRLTVV.

This clonotype was seen ten or more times. V is TRBV7-2 and J is TRBJ2-5; 10 nucleotides match TRBD1. V dropped 4 bases and J dropped 4; count of bases not matched to a gene: 6. From germline, CDR1 is SGHTA and CDR2 FQGNSA. The length of the CDR3 is 15 residues. DNA of the CDR3: TGTGCCAGCAGCTCCCGGACAGGGGGGAGAGAGACCCAGTACTTC. Translation: CASSSRTGGRETQYF.

The V call is TRBV4-1, the J call TRBJ2-7, with 7 positions matching TRBD2. The CDR3 spans 15 residues. J was trimmed by 0 bases and V by 0 bases; bases with no gene match: 2. The germline V gene has CDR1 MGHRA and CDR2 YSYEKL. Here the CDR3 DNA reads TGCGCCAGCAGCCAAGAAGCGGGAAGCTCCTACGAGCAGTACTTC. Translated, it gives CASSQEAGSSYEQYF.

The table lists this clonotype with a few counts. The gene calls are TRBV7-6 and TRBJ2-7; maybe TRBD2 (6 bases). Trimming cost V 6 bases and J 6 bases, with 18 bases left between them. CDR1 SGHVS and CDR2 FNYEAQ come from the germline V gene. The CDR3 is 14 amino acids. CDR3 in amino acids: CASREAGGSPEQYF. The CDR3 DNA reads TGTGCCAGCAGGGAAGCCGGGGGATCCCCCGAGCAGTACTTC.

This clonotype has only a few counts. V usage is TRBV20-1 and J usage is TRBJ2-5; weak D call: TRBD1 (6 bases). Trimming pared 1 base from V and 2 bases from J, leaving 17 bases between. The germline gives CDR1 DFQATT, CDR2 SNEGSKA (reference sequence). The CDR3 runs to 16 residues. This chain's CDR3 is CSARGGEPRGQETQYF. CDR3 bases: TGCAGTGCTAGAGGAGGGGAGCCCAGGGGTCAAGAGACCCAGTACTTC.

This clonotype has a count of ten or more. The rearrangement links TRBV7-2 to TRBJ1-1; D uncertain. The V and J ends lost 1 base and 2 bases respectively, with 5 bases between them. Germline V lookup: CDR1 SGHTA, CDR2 FQGNSA. The CDR3 contains 13 residues. The CDR3: CASSLGDNTEAFF. The CDR3 bases are TGTGCCAGCAGCTTAGGTGACAACACTGAAGCTTTCTTT.

This clonotype has a handful of counts. The chain combines TRBV20-1 with TRBJ2-1, with TRBD2 matching over 9 bases. The CDR3 runs 15 residues. With V trimmed by 7 bases and J by 1 base, 8 bases remained unmatched. Per germline, CDR1 DFQATT and CDR2 SNEGSKA (reference sequence). CDR3 sequence reads: CSVELGLASYNEQFF. The CDR3, as DNA: TGCAGTGTGGAGTTGGGACTAGCATCCTACAATGAGCAGTTCTTC.

The J gene is TRBJ1-6, the V gene TRBV12-3 or TRBV12-4, with unresolved D. The CDR3 consists of 16 residues. Trimming removed 0 bases from V and 6 bases from J, with 12 bases in between. The DNA for the CDR3 is TGTGCCAGCAGTTTAGCGGTTCCGAGCCCTAATTCACCCCTCCACTTT. Its protein is CASSLAVPSPNSPLHF.

The chain recombines TRBV7-6 with TRBJ2-2, with 11 bases aligning to TRBD2. Germline V lookup: CDR1 SGHVS, CDR2 FNYEAQ. V shed 5 bases, J shed 1 base, and the junction held 3 bases outside the gene matches. The CDR3 is made up of 16 amino acids. The CDR3 region is CASSNSGGGNTGELFF. The DNA of the CDR3 is TGTGCCAGCAGCAATAGCGGGGGGGGGAACACCGGGGAGCTGTTTTTT. Full variable domain (rest looked up from reference TRBV7-6 and TRBJ2-2): GAGVSQSPRYKVTKRGQDVALRCDPISGHVSLYWYRQALGQGPEFLTYFNYEAQQDKSGLPNDRFSAERPEGSISTLTIQRTEQRDSAMYRCASSNSGGGNTGELFFGEGSRLTVL.

The gene calls are TRBV29-1 and TRBJ2-2; TRBD1 agrees at 8 bases. This CDR3 contains 15 residues. V dropped 6 bases and J dropped 1; count of bases not matched to a gene: 7. Germline-derived CDR1 and CDR2 are SQVTM and ANQGSEA. CDR3 coding DNA: TGCAGCGTATACCTAGGGACAGGGAACACCGGGGAGCTGTTTTTT. This translates into CSVYLGTGNTGELFF.

This clonotype was counted a few times. The chain uses TRBV3-1 and TRBJ2-1; 7 nucleotides match TRBD2. CDR3 length: 12 residues. V trimming: 4 bases; J trimming: 15 bases; junction bases outside the gene matches: 9. The germline gives CDR1 LGHDT, CDR2 YNNKEL (reference sequence). DNA of the CDR3: TGTGCCAGCAGCCCCACCGGGACTATTTGGTTCTTC. Its protein is CASSPTGTIWFF.

Here the CDR3 DNA reads TGTGCCAGCAGCTGGGACAGGGAGGCTTCACCCCTCCACTTT. Translation gives CASSWDREASPLHF. The genes are TRBV7-2 and TRBJ1-6; 9 nucleotides line up with TRBD1. V trimming: 4 bases; J trimming: 9 bases; junction bases outside the gene matches: 4. CDR3 length: 14 residues. Germline V CDR1 and CDR2: SGHTA, FQGNSA.

V is TRBV6-1 and J is TRBJ2-3; D may be TRBD1 (6 bases). Between the trimmed V and J ends, which lost 6 bases and 13 bases, there was a span of 20 bases. The CDR3 is 13 residues long. CDR1 and CDR2 (germline): MNHNS, SASEGT. As DNA, the CDR3 is TGTGCCAGCAGCCCCGAGACAGGCCTAGAGAAGTATTTT. Protein: CASSPETGLEKYF.

The table lists this clonotype with a few counts. The rearrangement joins TRBV15 to TRBJ2-3, with unresolved D. This CDR3 region has 13 residues. Per the germline V gene, CDR1 is LNHNV and CDR2 is YYDKDF (reference sequence). V shed 5 bases and J shed 6 bases, with 12 bases lying between them. The CDR3 sequence: CATSYRARDTQYF. Here the CDR3 DNA reads TGTGCCACCAGCTACCGGGCCCGGGATACGCAGTATTTT.

The table lists this clonotype with a few counts. The chain employs TRBV7-9 and TRBJ2-7; D remains unclear. V lost 1 base to trimming and J lost 2 bases, with 12 bases between them. Germline V lookup: CDR1 SEHNR, CDR2 FQNEAQ (reference sequence). The CDR3 is 15 residues long. CDR3 protein: CASSLEVRSPYEQYF. CDR3 bases: TGTGCCAGCAGCTTAGAGGTCAGGTCGCCCTACGAGCAGTACTTC.

This clonotype was seen only a few times. V and J are TRBV28 and TRBJ1-5; D is undetermined. With 1 base removed from V and 1 base from J, the gap between germline ends came to 8 bases. Germline V gene sequence: CDR1 MDHEN, CDR2 SYDVKM. CDR3 length: 15 amino acids. This chain's CDR3 is CASSLLGSSNQPQHF. In DNA, the CDR3 is TGTGCCAGCAGTTTATTAGGGTCGAGCAATCAGCCCCAGCATTTT.

The rearrangement links TRBV6-2 or TRBV6-3 to TRBJ2-7, with D maybe TRBD1 (5 bases). Germline V gene lookup returns CDR1 MNHEY and CDR2 SVGEGT. V was clipped by 6 bases and J by 6 bases, with 24 bases between them. The CDR3 is 16 amino acids. The CDR3, as DNA: TGTGCCAGCAGGCGAGACAGTTTAGGGGTCTTCGTCGAGCAGTACTTC. Translation: CASRRDSLGVFVEQYF.

This clonotype was seen only a few times. V usage is TRBV15 and J usage is TRBJ2-3; no definite D call. V was cut by 1 base and J by 0 bases, with 14 bases left in between. This CDR3 is 17 amino acids long. Germline V CDR1 and CDR2: LNHNV, YYDKDF (reference sequence). In DNA, the CDR3 is TGTGCCACCAGCAGAGCCCCCTTACAGTCTAGCACAGATACGCAGTATTTT. Its translation is CATSRAPLQSSTDTQYF.

The chain employs TRBV6-2 or TRBV6-3 and TRBJ2-7, with 7 bases identical to TRBD1. Germline V CDR1 and CDR2: MNHEY, SVGEGT. CDR3 size: 16 residues. V lost 2 bases, J lost 3 bases, and 10 bases stayed unmatched. The CDR3 sequence is CASSYQTGVSRYEQYF. The DNA of the CDR3 is TGTGCCAGCAGTTACCAAACAGGGGTCTCTCGCTACGAGCAGTACTTC.

CDR3 residues: CASSYRGKTGELFF. In DNA, the CDR3 is TGTGCCAGCAGTTACAGGGGGAAAACCGGGGAGCTGTTTTTT. The chain has TRBV28 and TRBJ2-2; 8 bases align to TRBD1. Germline assignment: CDR1 MDHEN and CDR2 SYDVKM. Trimming cost V 4 bases and J 5 bases; bases outside gene matches: 3. This CDR3 comprises 14 residues.

Only a few counts were recorded for this clonotype. The V gene is TRBV6-2 or TRBV6-3, the J gene TRBJ2-7; weak D call: TRBD1 (6 bases). Per germline, CDR1 MNHEY and CDR2 SVGEGT. Between the trimmed V and J ends, which lost 1 base and 5 bases, there was a span of 12 bases. The CDR3 consists of 14 residues. CDR3 protein: CASSYYRVKDEQYF. The CDR3 DNA is TGTGCCAGCAGTTACTACAGGGTGAAGGACGAGCAGTACTTC.

As regards this clonotype: This may stem from a read error, because a much larger clone lies one nucleotide away. The rearrangement uses TRBV6-5 and TRBJ2-1; 7 bases match TRBD1. From germline, CDR1 is MNHEY and CDR2 SVGAGI. This CDR3 has 15 residues. The CDR3 reads CARRRGGTNHNEQFF. The CDR3 nucleotides are TGTGCCCGCAGACGAGGGGGCACAAACCACAATGAGCAGTTCTTC.

The chain carries TRBV13 and TRBJ2-7; D is ambiguous. The germline gives CDR1 PRHDT, CDR2 FYEKMQ (reference sequence). The germline V and J ends were trimmed by 0 bases and 4 bases, with 13 bases remaining between them. The CDR3 spans 15 residues. The CDR3 nucleotides are TGTGCCAGCAGCTTAGGCGGATCTTCAGAGTACGAGCAGTACTTC. Translation gives CASSLGGSSEYEQYF.

This clonotype was detected only a few times. The chain combines TRBV4-2 with TRBJ2-5; the D gene is possibly TRBD2 (7 bases). V dropped 0 bases and J dropped 4 bases, with 12 bases sitting between them. The germline CDR1 and CDR2 sequences are LGHNA and YNFKEQ. The CDR3 loop spans 15 amino acids. CDR3 in amino acids: CASSQDGAGAETQYF. In nucleotides, the CDR3 is TGTGCCAGCAGCCAAGATGGTGCGGGGGCAGAGACCCAGTACTTC.

The rearrangement uses TRBV7-6 and TRBJ1-1, with a weak D call TRBD1 (6 bases). V shed 4 bases and J shed 5 bases, with 17 bases lying between them. This CDR3 is 15 amino acids long. CDR1 SGHVS and CDR2 FNYEAQ come from the germline V gene. In DNA, the CDR3 is TGTGCCAGCAGCTCCGGGGGGGGCACGTGGACTGAAGCTTTCTTT. Amino acids: CASSSGGGTWTEAFF.